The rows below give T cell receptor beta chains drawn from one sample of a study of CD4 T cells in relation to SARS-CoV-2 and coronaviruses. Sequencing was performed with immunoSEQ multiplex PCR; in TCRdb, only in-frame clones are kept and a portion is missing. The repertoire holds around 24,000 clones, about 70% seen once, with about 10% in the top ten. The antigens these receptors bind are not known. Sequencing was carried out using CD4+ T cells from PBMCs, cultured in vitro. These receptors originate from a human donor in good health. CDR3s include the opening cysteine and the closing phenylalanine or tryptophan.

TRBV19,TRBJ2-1,CASSIRREWINEQFF
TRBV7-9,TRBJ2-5,CASSQRVGRETQYF
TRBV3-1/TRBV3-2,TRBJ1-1,CASSQGQGGTEAFF
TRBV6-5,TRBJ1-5,CASSRTVREPQHF
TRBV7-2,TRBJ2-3,CASGTTDTQYF
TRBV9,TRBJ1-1,CASSATDRLGTEAFF
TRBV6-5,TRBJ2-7,CASSPGQAVVYEQYF
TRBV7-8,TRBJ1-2,CASSLAYGAGDNYGYTF
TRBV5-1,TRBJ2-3,CASSFRDSSTDTQYF
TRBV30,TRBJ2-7,CAWSRGPGSYEQYF
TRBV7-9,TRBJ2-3,CASSSWDLSTDTQYF
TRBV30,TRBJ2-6,CAWSARQGAGANVLTF
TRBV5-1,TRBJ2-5,CASTREFGQETQYF
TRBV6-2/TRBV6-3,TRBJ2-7,CASSYSSGGRSSYEQYF
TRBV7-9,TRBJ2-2,CASSQGLAGPNTGELFF
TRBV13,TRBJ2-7,CASSVGGQGVYEQYF
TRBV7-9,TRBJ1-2,CASSPQGEGGYTF
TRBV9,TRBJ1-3,CASSAGWASGNTIYF
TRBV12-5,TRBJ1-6,CASGLGTGESPLHF